This entry is about one TCR beta chain. Its antigen is unknown. No base qualities exist here, and no much larger clone lies one base off it. This entry comes from a study of blood T cell repertoires in COVID-19 (dated by TCRdb to about 2020). For the study in its entirety: Samples from collaborators originated in the United States, Italy and Spain and spanned both the acute and convalescent phases of COVID-19. A de-identified subject ID, COVID-19 status, age in years and sex were almost always included in the sample metadata. The prospective study material was composed of cDNA or gDNA derived from T cells, B-cell-depleted T cells, or PBMCs. Deeply sampled blood TCRbeta repertoires from subjects exposed to, actively infected with, or recovered from COVID-19 were included in the dataset. The samples were drawn from the first 160 participants of the ongoing ImmuneRACE study and from over 950 subjects provided by 6 global collaborators. Where available, HLA class I and class II types were obtained from metadata supplied by the sample provider rather than from assay-based typing. The repertoires were released in a freely available public database meant as a resource for research on the immune response to SARS-CoV-2.

TCRbeta CDR3 regions were amplified from genomic DNA using the immunoSEQ Assay, a bias-controlled multiplex PCR. The original pipeline was this. The number of nucleated cells in each sample was estimated from the amplification of reference gene primers within the assay. To quantify the absolute abundance of each unique TCRbeta CDR3 rearrangement, sequence reads were collapsed and filtered. Productive Simpson clonality was computed per sample as the square root of Simpson's diversity index over productive rearrangements. TCRdb provides this immuneACCESS table in a form limited to in-frame rearrangements. Some clones are lacking; in checked studies, under half of them reflect an unresolved V gene, and why the rest are absent is not known. That table is the source of V, J and clone size, and D and trimming were worked out from the DNA. For this sample there are some 74,000 clones; more than 85% appear just once. 2% to 3% of the sample is held by the ten biggest clonotypes.

In Seattle, one collaborating source enrolled patients while the infection was active and tracked those patients longitudinally over the course of disease. Collaborating institutions collected whole blood in K2EDTA tubes following their own protocols. For TCRbeta analysis, collaborators shipped samples in one of three forms: frozen whole blood, isolated PBMCs, or DNA extracted from either of those sample types. From the germline V gene, CDR1 is SGHRS and CDR2 is YFSETQ. From the cysteine through the phenylalanine, the CDR3 covers 15 amino acids. The read is trimmed to its CDR3 DNA, 45 bases read in frame from base 1. V is trimmed back by 4 bases and J by 8 bases, and the junction contains 11 bases that no gene match accounts for. The full study reports these points: The quantity of clinical and demographic metadata differed by source and by participant and was supplied without curation.

The sequence joins TRBV5-1 to TRBJ2-1, and 8 junction bases match TRBD2. The sequenced sample consisted of peripheral blood. The receptor was isolated from a man aged 50 to 59 with COVID-19, enrolled during active disease. The encoded CDR3 is CASSPGPRAGDEQFF. The DNA sequence follows: TGCGCCAGCAGCCCTGGACCTCGAGCGGGAGATGAGCAGTTCTTC.